The clone carrying this T cell receptor (beta chain) is a singleton in its sample. On cycle 4 day 1 and cycle 7 day 1, as well as at baseline, blood was sampled. The record originates from a study of OX40 agonist ivuxolimab in advanced cancers. Generated by immunoSEQ multiplex PCR, the TCRdb table keeps only in-frame clones and is missing some. The sample consists of under 75,000 clones, 87% of them appearing once. This CDR3 region has 17 residues. Trimming removed 5 bases from V and 6 bases from J, with 23 bases in between. The V gene's germline CDR1 is SGHNT and CDR2 YYREEE (reference sequence). The J gene is TRBJ1-4, the V gene TRBV5-4; D is uncertain. The receptor was isolated from an adult with an advanced solid tumor such as melanoma, head and neck, liver or kidney cancer. This specimen was CD4+ or CD8+ T cells sorted from blood, taken in a trial of the OX40 agonist ivuxolimab. The CDR3 loop reads CASSLGPRTLRDEKLFF. The DNA of the CDR3 is TGTGCCAGCAGTTTAGGCCCGAGGACCCTTCGGGATGAAAAACTGTTTTTT.